A single sample is the source of the 5 T cell receptor beta chains below, sequenced in a study of T cell responses to AZD1222 COVID-19 vaccine. The data were produced by immunoSEQ multiplex PCR, yet TCRdb's version contains in-frame clones alone and is incomplete. The sample lists about 150,000 clones; 75% to 90% were seen once. Specimen: peripheral blood, collected on day 0 of AZD1222 vaccination. The source of these receptors is an adult in good health.

This clone was detected only once. The rearrangement joins TRBV16 to TRBJ2-1; the D gene is possibly TRBD2 (7 bases). V was clipped by 0 bases and J by 9 bases, with 24 bases between them. CDR3 length: 18 amino acids. Germline V CDR1 and CDR2: KGHSY, FQNENV. The CDR3 bases are TGTGCCAGCAGCCAATCCCCGGGGAGGGGCGGGGGCCTCGGTGAGCAGTTCTTC. This gives the protein CASSQSPGRGGGLGEQFF. Filled out from reference TRBV16 and TRBJ2-1, the complete variable domain reads GEEVAQTPKHLVRGEGQKAKLYCAPIKGHSYVFWYQQVLKNEFKFLISFQNENVFDETGMPKERFSAKCLPNSPCSLEIQATKLEDSAVYFCASSQSPGRGGGLGEQFFGPGTRLTVL.

This clone was counted a few times. The V gene is TRBV3-1 (or the pseudogene TRBV3-2), the J gene TRBJ2-7, with 11 bases aligning to TRBD1. The germline V gene has CDR1 LGHDT and CDR2 YNNKEL (reference sequence). The CDR3 has 16 amino acids. V lost 3 bases, J lost 3 bases, and 7 bases stayed unmatched. CDR3 sequence reads: CASSHLSGTGGYEQYF. CDR3 DNA sequence: TGTGCCAGCAGCCACCTGAGTGGGACAGGGGGCTACGAGCAGTACTTC.

The gene calls are TRBV10-3 and TRBJ1-2; TRBD1 agrees at 8 bases. The CDR3 is 14 residues long. CDR1 and CDR2 from the germline V gene are ENHRY and SYGVKD. J gave up 8 bases and V 0 bases, and 5 bases lay outside the gene matches. This chain's CDR3 is CAISESQGARGYTF. In DNA, the CDR3 is TGTGCCATCAGTGAGTCTCAGGGGGCGCGGGGCTACACCTTC.

This chain links TRBV10-3 with TRBJ1-5, with 9 bases fitting TRBD1. The J segment lost 11 bases and the V segment lost 0 bases, leaving 8 bases of the junction unmatched. The CDR3 sequence is 15 residues long. The germline gives CDR1 ENHRY, CDR2 SYGVKD. For the CDR3, the DNA is TGTGCCATCAGTGAGTCGCTGACAGGGGGTGAAGCCCAGCATTTT. This sequence encodes CAISESLTGGEAQHF.

The chain combines TRBV2 with TRBJ1-5; 11 positions match TRBD1. The CDR3 consists of 13 residues. The germline gives CDR1 SNHLY, CDR2 FYNNEI. J lost 7 bases, V lost 6 bases, and 2 bases had no gene match. The CDR3 DNA follows: TGTGCCAGCAGCGGGACAGGGGGGCAGCCCCAGCATTTT. It codes for CASSGTGGQPQHF.